A selection of T cell receptor beta chains follows, all from one sample in a study of cytomegalovirus exposure and HLA in healthy donors. Repertoires were generated with immunoSEQ multiplex PCR, while TCRdb's copy carries only in-frame clones and drops some. The profile shows about 160,000 clones, less than 80% of them singletons. The material sequenced was PBMCs. The receptor source for this set is a female donor in good health and CMV-seronegative. CDR3s include the opening cysteine and the closing phenylalanine or tryptophan. Each record gives: V gene, J gene, CDR3 protein.

>TRBV6-5|TRBJ2-5
CASKRASGRETQYF
>TRBV5-1|TRBJ2-7
CASSLGTRAGVGEQYF
>TRBV28|TRBJ1-5
CASSFQGAVYSNQPQHF
>TRBV10-2|TRBJ2-7
CASSEVKYRLYEQYF
>TRBV2|TRBJ1-2
CASSPQGNYGYTF
>TRBV4-1|TRBJ2-3
CASSQRERRGLRDTQYF
>TRBV2|TRBJ1-2
CASSRTFYGYTF
>TRBV5-1|TRBJ2-3
CASSPARTQSHTQYF
>TRBV30|TRBJ1-5
CAWSEAAGGQPQHF
>TRBV25-1|TRBJ2-7
CASSDGLAGGGGYEQYF
>TRBV7-9|TRBJ1-4
CASSSTGQGVVATNEKLFF
>TRBV28|TRBJ2-7
CASSTPEAGVYEQYF
>TRBV27|TRBJ1-2
CASSPGQTPQGGYTF